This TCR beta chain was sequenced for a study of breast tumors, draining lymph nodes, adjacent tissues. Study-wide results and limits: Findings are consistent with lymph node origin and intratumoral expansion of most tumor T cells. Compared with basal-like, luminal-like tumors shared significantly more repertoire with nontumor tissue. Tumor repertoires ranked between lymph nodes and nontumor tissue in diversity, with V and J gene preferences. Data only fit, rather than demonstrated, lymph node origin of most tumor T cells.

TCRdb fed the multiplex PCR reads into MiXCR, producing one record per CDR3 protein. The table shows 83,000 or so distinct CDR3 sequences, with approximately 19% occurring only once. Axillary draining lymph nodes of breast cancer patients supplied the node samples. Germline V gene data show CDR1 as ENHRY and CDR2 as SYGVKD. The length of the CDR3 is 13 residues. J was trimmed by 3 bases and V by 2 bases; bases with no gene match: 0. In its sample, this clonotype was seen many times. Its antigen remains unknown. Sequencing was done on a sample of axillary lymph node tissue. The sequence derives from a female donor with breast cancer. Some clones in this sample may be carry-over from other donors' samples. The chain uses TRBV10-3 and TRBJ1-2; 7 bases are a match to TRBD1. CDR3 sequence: CAISETGDYGYTF. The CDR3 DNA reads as TGTGCCATCAGTGAGACAGGGGACTATGGCTACACCTTC.